This T cell receptor beta chain came from a study of blood T cells in healthy people across ages. Study as a whole: Template-switching capture recovered about one barcoded beta molecule per two T cells.

For the second PCR, which ran for roughly 7 to 11 cycles, a sample-barcoded 5' primer and a J-beta primer mix were used. All cDNA molecules were each tagged by a template-switch adaptor with 12 random nucleotides. Each CDR3 protein is one row after TCRdb ran MiXCR on the 5' RACE reads. Counted here are nearly 800,000 distinct CDR3 sequences, approximately 53% occurring once; the ten biggest clones make up about a quarter. Whole-study results and caveats: The percentage of naive T cells correlated strongly with TCR beta diversity. A greater number of naive CD4+ cells and higher diversity distinguished long-lived donors from aged donors.

With regard to this clonotype: The antigen is unknown.

The CDR3 has 13 amino acids. Germline CDR1 reads SEHNR; CDR2 reads FQNEAQ (reference sequence). The V gene lost 5 bases and the J gene lost 8 bases, with 13 bases spanning the gap. The sequence was collected from a man in his forties or fifties in good health. J is TRBJ2-1 and V is TRBV7-9, with D unclear. Sequenced sample: blood. The DNA for the CDR3 is TGTGCCAGCAGCCTAGACGCGCCTTATGAGCAGTTCTTC. Translation gives CASSLDAPYEQFF. Drawing the rest from reference TRBV7-9 and TRBJ2-1, the complete variable domain is DTGVSQNPRHKITKRGQNVTFRCDPISEHNRLYWYRQTLGQGPEFLTYFQNEAQLEKSRLLSDRFSAERPKGSFSTLEIQRTEQGDSAMYLCASSLDAPYEQFFGPGTRLTVL.